This record concerns one T cell receptor (beta chain) sequence. The target antigen is unknown. This sample is drawn from a study of glioma-infiltrating T cells after dendritic cell vaccination. Overall study: Monocyte-derived dendritic cells, cultured seven days with IL-4 and GM-CSF, were pulsed with autologous tumor lysate. Study-wide findings and caveats: Higher pretreatment TIL content predicted longer progression-free time and survival.

Documented time point: after dendritic cell vaccination, including at tumor progression/relapse. PBMC were collected before vaccination, two weeks after the third vaccination, and at progression. The CDR3 runs 14 residues. Germline loops: CDR1 SNHLY, CDR2 FYNNEI. The V and J ends lost 7 bases and 0 bases respectively, with 13 bases between them. Profiling relied on immunoSEQ multiplex PCR, and the TCRdb table lists in-frame clones only, not all of them. The sample holds 65,000 or so clones, roughly 86% seen once. The receptor's source is a human donor with glioblastoma. This chain links TRBV2 with TRBJ2-7; D not resolved. The source material was blood, sampled after dendritic cell vaccination. The CDR3 nucleotides are TGTGCCAGCACGCCTCACGTGAGCTCCTACGAGCAGTACTTC. Translation gives CASTPHVSSYEQYF.